Below, 27 T cell receptor beta chains from the same sample are listed, as sequenced in a study of vaccination effects on CD4 cells after COVID-19. Repertoires were generated with immunoSEQ multiplex PCR, while TCRdb's copy carries only in-frame clones and drops some. The sample lists tens of thousands of clones; over 50% were seen once. Cultured cells yielded isolated CD4+ T cells after around 9 days. Their recognized antigens are unknown. The starting material was CD4+ T cells from PBMCs cultured without peptide, obtained before COVID-19 vaccination. The receptors were gathered from a human donor who received a COVID-19 vaccine.

The chain couples TRBV6-1 to TRBJ1-1; D not certain. The CDR3 is 15 amino acids. The germline gives CDR1 MNHNS, CDR2 SASEGT. The ends were cut back, 2 bases at V and 0 bases at J, with 10 bases in the middle. The CDR3 bases are TGTGCCAGCAGTGAACTCGACCGACTGAACACTGAAGCTTTCTTT. It is translated as CASSELDRLNTEAFF.

The chain has TRBV7-9 and TRBJ2-7, with 13 bases aligning to TRBD2. Germline V gives CDR1 SEHNR, CDR2 FQNEAQ (reference sequence). This CDR3 has 19 residues. V was pared by 4 bases and J by 2 bases, with 14 bases of the junction left unmatched. CDR3 sequence reads: CASSYPAGLAGAGAYEQYF. The CDR3 DNA is TGTGCCAGCAGCTACCCCGCCGGACTAGCGGGAGCAGGGGCCTACGAGCAGTACTTC.

The table lists this clone with a few counts. The chain uses TRBV5-1 and TRBJ1-2; 7 bases match TRBD1. This CDR3 has 14 residues. The J segment lost 0 bases and the V segment lost 3 bases, leaving 2 bases of the junction unmatched. Germline assignment: CDR1 SGHRS and CDR2 YFSETQ. The CDR3 here is CASSSGTANYGYTF. The CDR3 DNA sequence: TGCGCCAGCAGCTCAGGGACAGCTAACTATGGCTACACCTTC. Filled out from reference TRBV5-1 and TRBJ1-2, the complete variable domain reads KAGVTQTPRYLIKTRGQQVTLSCSPISGHRSVSWYQQTPGQGLQFLFEYFSETQRNKGNFPGRFSGRQFSNSRSEMNVSTLELGDSALYLCASSSGTANYGYTFGSGTRLTVV.

The chain carries TRBV2 and TRBJ2-2; TRBD1 is a possible D gene (6 bases). The CDR3 totals 13 residues. CDR1 is SNHLY, CDR2 FYNNEI, per germline. V was cut by 5 bases and J by 6 bases, with 10 bases left in between. DNA of the CDR3: TGTGCCAGCAGTCCCACAGGGCCCGGGGAGCTGTTTTTT. As protein: CASSPTGPGELFF.

The chain joins TRBV5-8 to TRBJ2-4; TRBD2 might be the D (6 bases). The germline gives CDR1 SGHTS, CDR2 YDEGEE. The length of the CDR3 is 15 residues. Trimming stripped 1 base from V and 1 base from J, with 9 bases between. The CDR3 loop reads CASSLRLAAKNIQYF. In DNA, the CDR3 is TGTGCCAGCAGCTTGCGGCTAGCGGCCAAAAACATTCAGTACTTC.

The CDR3 coding sequence is TGTGCCAGCAGCTTATCCGACCCGACCGGGACAGGACTATCAAGTCGGTTCTTC. Its translation: CASSLSDPTGTGLSSRFF. The chain carries TRBV5-4 and TRBJ2-1; 8 bases agree with TRBD1. The ends lost 2 bases at V and 15 bases at J; junction bases unmatched: 25. The CDR3 is 18 residues long. Germline V gene data show CDR1 as SGHNT and CDR2 as YYREEE (reference sequence).

The rearrangement joins TRBV6-1 to TRBJ2-3, with 8 nucleotides matching TRBD2. Germline CDR1 and CDR2: MNHNS and SASEGT. J was trimmed by 0 bases and V by 4 bases; bases with no gene match: 9. The CDR3 runs to 17 residues. CDR3: CASSVSGGGSSTDTQYF. CDR3 in DNA: TGTGCCAGCAGTGTCTCGGGAGGGGGTAGCAGCACAGATACGCAGTATTTT.

The chain combines TRBV7-3 with TRBJ2-1; the D gene could be TRBD1 or TRBD2 (6 bases each). This CDR3 spans 14 amino acids. Germline-derived CDR1 and CDR2 are SGHTA and FQGTGA. V was trimmed by 5 bases and J by 8 bases, leaving 16 bases between them. CDR3: CASSLRSGAHEQFF. The CDR3 DNA reads TGTGCCAGCAGCCTCCGTTCGGGGGCCCATGAGCAGTTCTTC.

This clone was seen just once. This chain links TRBV18 with TRBJ2-1; tentative D call: TRBD2 (6 bases). V was pared by 2 bases and J by 4 bases, with 15 bases between. The germline gives CDR1 KGHSH, CDR2 LQKENI. There are 16 residues in the CDR3. The CDR3 region is CASSPILADNYNEQFF. CDR3 coding DNA: TGTGCCAGCTCACCAATACTAGCAGACAATTACAATGAGCAGTTCTTC.

This clone was counted between two and nine times. The chain is built from TRBV5-1 and TRBJ1-6; weak D call: TRBD1 (5 bases). Germline CDR1 and CDR2: SGHRS and YFSETQ. The CDR3 runs 16 residues. The V end lost 0 bases, the J end lost 9 bases, and 16 bases lay between the germline ends. The CDR3 loop reads CASSLAGQGRGSPLHF. DNA of the CDR3: TGCGCCAGCAGCTTGGCCGGGCAGGGAAGGGGTTCACCCCTCCACTTT.

The V and J genes are TRBV29-1 and TRBJ1-1; tentatively, D is TRBD1 (6 bases). Trimming cost V 4 bases and J 1 base, with 10 bases left between them. The CDR3 loop spans 13 amino acids. The V gene's germline CDR1 is SQVTM and CDR2 ANQGSEA. CDR3 sequence reads: CSVGGHWNTEAFF. DNA of the CDR3: TGCAGCGTTGGGGGACATTGGAACACTGAAGCTTTCTTT.

This chain uses TRBV5-1 with TRBJ2-2; D gene unclear. V shed 4 bases and J shed 6 bases, with 10 bases lying between them. The germline V gene has CDR1 SGHRS and CDR2 YFSETQ. This CDR3 is 13 amino acids long. The CDR3 region is CASSPPIPGELFF. In DNA, the CDR3 is TGCGCCAGCAGCCCGCCTATTCCCGGGGAGCTGTTTTTT.

This clone was observed at least ten times. CDR3 sequence (DNA): TGTGCCAGTAGTCTCGGGACAGTTTTCAACTATGGCTACACCTTC. Encoded protein: CASSLGTVFNYGYTF. The gene calls are TRBV19 and TRBJ1-2; 7 bases fit TRBD1. Germline assignment: CDR1 LNHDA and CDR2 SQIVND (reference sequence). This CDR3 has 15 residues. V lost 5 bases to trimming and J lost 2 bases; unmatched junction nucleotides: 8.

The rearrangement joins TRBV9 to TRBJ2-1; no clear D. Germline CDR1 reads SGDLS; CDR2 reads YYNGEE. Trimming took off 0 bases at V and 2 bases at J, with 15 bases between the two ends. This CDR3 comprises 17 residues. CDR3 DNA: TGTGCCAGCAGCGTAGGTCCTATAAGGGCTACCTACAATGAGCAGTTCTTC. Translated: CASSVGPIRATYNEQFF.

The table lists this clone with a few counts. The chain has TRBV19 and TRBJ1-5; perhaps TRBD1 as D (6 bases). The germline V gene has CDR1 LNHDA and CDR2 SQIVND (reference sequence). The CDR3 length is 13 residues. Trimming removed 11 bases at V and 2 bases at J, with 13 bases between. CDR3 DNA sequence: TGTGCCTCTCGGGGGCAGGGCAATCAGCCCCAGCATTTT. Encoded protein: CASRGQGNQPQHF.

The V and J genes are TRBV28 and TRBJ2-5; weak D call: TRBD2 (6 bases). In germline, CDR1 is MDHEN, CDR2 SYDVKM. V gave up 6 bases and J gave up 0 bases, with 14 bases separating them. The CDR3 spans 15 residues. CDR3: CASRPPLANQETQYF. CDR3 sequence (DNA): TGTGCCAGCAGGCCCCCGCTAGCGAACCAAGAGACCCAGTACTTC.

This clone was found a few times. The chain combines TRBV28 with TRBJ1-2, with D tentatively TRBD1 (5 bases). The germline V gene encodes CDR1 MDHEN and CDR2 SYDVKM. The CDR3 extends over 11 amino acids. The DNA for the CDR3 is TGTGCGGGGTCGAAGGGGCTGGGCTACACCTTC. This translates into CAGSKGLGYTF.

The rearrangement joins TRBV10-3 to TRBJ2-7; unclear D gene. The CDR3 is 13 amino acids. In germline, CDR1 is ENHRY, CDR2 SYGVKD. Trimming shortened V by 3 bases and J by 3 bases, and 9 bases separated the two germline ends. In DNA form, the CDR3 reads TGTGCCATCAGTGACCCCGGTTTCTACGAGCAGTACTTC. It yields the protein CAISDPGFYEQYF.

About this clone: This sample also contains other DNA sequences that code for the same CDR3. The gene calls are TRBV27 and TRBJ1-5, with D possibly matching TRBD1 (5 bases). The germline gives CDR1 MNHEY, CDR2 SMNVEV (reference sequence). This CDR3 is built from 12 residues. V was cut by 5 bases and J by 10 bases, with 12 bases left in between. CDR3 DNA sequence: TGTGCCAGCAGTATCTGGGGGGAACCCCAGCATTTT. It is translated as CASSIWGEPQHF.

This chain links TRBV3-1 (or the pseudogene TRBV3-2) with TRBJ1-1, with D possibly TRBD1 on 5 matching bases. The CDR3 sequence is 15 residues long. Trimming took off 4 bases at V and 1 base at J, with 13 bases between the two ends. Germline CDR1 is LGHDT and CDR2 is YNNKEL (reference sequence). CDR3 residues: CASSPTGTANTEAFF. The CDR3 DNA follows: TGTGCCAGCAGCCCTACGGGGACTGCGAACACTGAAGCTTTCTTT.

This clone has just one count. The genes are TRBV5-1 and TRBJ2-5, with 11 bases aligning to TRBD2. Looked up from germline, CDR1 is SGHRS and CDR2 is YFSETQ. The CDR3 is 16 amino acids. V lost 0 bases to trimming and J lost 1 base; unmatched junction nucleotides: 2. CDR3 bases: TGCGCCAGCAGCTTGGCACTAGCGGGAGCCCAAGAGACCCAGTACTTC. Encoded protein: CASSLALAGAQETQYF.

This clone has only one observation. V is TRBV7-2 and J is TRBJ2-3; D remains ambiguous. Per germline, CDR1 SGHTA and CDR2 FQGNSA. CDR3 length equals 19 residues. Deletions cut 2 bases from V and 2 bases from J, with 23 bases between. CDR3 bases: TGTGCCAGCAGCTTACGTTGGCGATACCCACCTCGGTCCACAGATACGCAGTATTTT. Amino acid sequence: CASSLRWRYPPRSTDTQYF.

The V and J genes are TRBV30 and TRBJ2-7; D ambiguous. The CDR3 sequence is 13 residues long. The V and J ends lost 0 bases and 6 bases respectively, with 12 bases between them. Germline V gene sequence: CDR1 GTSNPN, CDR2 SVGIG (reference sequence). Here the CDR3 reads CAWSVLVGREQYF. CDR3 in DNA: TGTGCCTGGAGTGTTTTGGTGGGCCGCGAGCAGTACTTC.

The gene calls are TRBV20-1 and TRBJ2-1; the D gene is possibly TRBD2 (5 bases). The V end lost 3 bases, the J end lost 6 bases, and 9 bases lay between the germline ends. This CDR3 region has 12 residues. Germline V gene data show CDR1 as DFQATT and CDR2 as SNEGSKA (reference sequence). CDR3 coding DNA: TGCAGTGCTAGTACGGGATCCAATGAGCAGTTCTTC. It yields the protein CSASTGSNEQFF.

Worth noting for this clone: One end of the junction is discordant with germline, which a read error may explain. The chain carries TRBV7-7 and TRBJ1-1, with D possibly being TRBD1 (6 bases). The CDR3 runs 19 residues. CDR1 is SSHAT and CDR2 is FNYEAQ in the germline V gene (reference sequence). The CDR3, as DNA: TGTGCTAGCAGCTTAGTAAAGGGGGACCACCCGGTAGGCGACACTGAAGCTTTCTTT. It translates to CASSLVKGDHPVGDTEAFF.

This clone was counted once. V gene TRBV5-4 combines with J gene TRBJ2-7; D ambiguous. The CDR3 runs 14 residues. The ends were cut back, 4 bases at V and 0 bases at J, with 11 bases in the middle. Germline CDR1 reads SGHNT; CDR2 reads YYREEE (reference sequence). The CDR3 reads CASSPFGSSYEQYF. In DNA form, the CDR3 reads TGTGCCAGCAGCCCCTTCGGTAGCTCCTACGAGCAGTACTTC.

The sample holds one count of this clone. The CDR3 loop is CSASSWTVPGGYTF. CDR3 nucleotides: TGCAGTGCTAGTTCCTGGACAGTCCCCGGGGGCTACACCTTC. The V and J genes are TRBV20-1 and TRBJ1-2, with D maybe TRBD1 (6 bases). V was cut by 3 bases and J by 8 bases, with 19 bases left in between. The CDR3 runs to 14 residues. Germline V gene data show CDR1 as DFQATT and CDR2 as SNEGSKA (reference sequence).